This T cell receptor beta chain was found in a study of T cells in localized non-small cell lung cancer. Study-level findings and limits: Detection in adjacent lung was observed for a median about 56 of the top 100 tumor clones.

The CDR3 contains 13 residues. The V gene's germline CDR1 is SGHNT and CDR2 YYREEE (reference sequence). The V end lost 0 bases, the J end lost 7 bases, and 11 bases lay between the germline ends. Remarks on this clone: Its matching antigen is unknown.

The assay was immunoSEQ multiplex PCR, and TCRdb's table has in-frame clones only and misses some. The table includes approximately 32,000 clones, roughly four fifths detected once. This TCR came from a male donor at least 60 years old with stage III squamous cell lung carcinoma. J is TRBJ2-7 and V is TRBV5-4; D is unresolved. The material sequenced was peripheral blood, taken before any cancer treatment. This CDR3 reads CASSLVGVREQYF. DNA for the CDR3: TGTGCCAGCAGCTTGGTTGGAGTCCGGGAGCAGTACTTC. Supplemented by reference TRBV5-4 and TRBJ2-7, the full variable domain reads ETGVTQSPTHLIKTRGQQVTLRCSSQSGHNTVSWYQQALGQGPQFIFQYYREEENGRGNFPPRFSGLQFPNYSSELNVNALELDDSALYLCASSLVGVREQYFGPGTRLTVT.